Below are 12 T cell receptor beta chains sequenced from a single sample in a study of T-cell memory formation after mild COVID-19. A single record per CDR3 protein comes from TCRdb applying MiXCR to the 5' RACE reads. This table has 120,000 to 150,000 distinct CDR3 sequences, 14% appearing once. The source material was PBMCs or a T cell subset sorted from them (not recorded which). Source of these receptors: an adult woman who had mild COVID-19 (a few samples of this study predate the infection). Cell type and time point are not known.

The V gene is TRBV9, the J gene TRBJ2-2, with 7 bases lining up with TRBD2. Germline V CDR1 and CDR2: SGDLS, YYNGEE. J was trimmed by 1 base and V by 7 bases; bases with no gene match: 4. The CDR3 loop spans 14 amino acids. The CDR3 here is CASASGLNTGELFF. The CDR3 nucleotides are TGTGCCAGCGCTAGCGGCCTGAACACCGGGGAGCTGTTTTTT.

This clonotype has a handful of counts. V usage is TRBV13 and J usage is TRBJ1-2, with 7 bases that match TRBD1. Germline CDR1 and CDR2: PRHDT and FYEKMQ (reference sequence). CDR3 length equals 17 residues. The junction had 16 bases not matched to a gene; V was cut back by 1 base and J by 8 bases. The CDR3 DNA reads TGTGCCAGCAGCTTAGCGACAGGGTATCAGTCCTACGACGGCTACACCTTC. Amino acids: CASSLATGYQSYDGYTF.

This sequence joins TRBV5-1 and TRBJ1-2; possible D gene TRBD1, 6 bases. Per the germline V gene, CDR1 is SGHRS and CDR2 is YFSETQ. With 4 bases removed from V and 0 bases from J, the gap between germline ends came to 13 bases. The length of the CDR3 is 15 residues. This CDR3 is CASSPAGGPNYGYTF. The CDR3 region has the DNA TGCGCCAGCAGCCCAGCTGGGGGGCCTAACTATGGCTACACCTTC.

V gene TRBV20-1 combines with J gene TRBJ1-1; D unresolved. The CDR3 covers 14 residues. With 6 bases removed from V and 6 bases from J, the gap between germline ends came to 20 bases. Germline V gene sequence: CDR1 DFQATT, CDR2 SNEGSKA (reference sequence). CDR3 DNA: TGCAGTGCGGCTAGTCCGGGTTTGGTTGCTGAAGCTTTCTTT. It yields the protein CSAASPGLVAEAFF.

This clonotype has just a few counts. The CDR3 region is CASRSGTSGPYYEQYF. The CDR3 DNA reads TGTGCCAGCAGGTCCGGGACTAGCGGGCCTTACTACGAGCAGTACTTC. The chain is built from TRBV5-4 and TRBJ2-7; 12 nucleotides line up with TRBD2. The ends lost 5 bases at V and 3 bases at J; junction bases unmatched: 9. Germline CDR1 is SGHNT and CDR2 is YYREEE (reference sequence). The CDR3 consists of 16 residues.

The sample holds a few counts of this clonotype. For the CDR3, the DNA is TGTGCCAGCAGCCTAGACCTAGGTGGACGGACGGACCAAGAGACCCAGTACTTC. Translating it yields CASSLDLGGRTDQETQYF. The chain carries TRBV7-2 and TRBJ2-5, with unresolved D. The CDR3 is made up of 18 amino acids. V was pared by 5 bases and J by 0 bases, with 22 bases between. Germline values: CDR1 SGHTA, CDR2 FQGNSA.

The rearrangement links TRBV7-9 to TRBJ2-5; D is unclear. With 1 base removed from V and 5 bases from J, the gap between germline ends came to 11 bases. The CDR3 is 14 residues long. The germline gives CDR1 SEHNR, CDR2 FQNEAQ (reference sequence). The CDR3 nucleotides read TGTGCCAGCAGCTTAGATCCTAGATGGGAGACCCAGTACTTC. The encoded protein is CASSLDPRWETQYF.

DNA for the CDR3: TGTGCCAGCAGTTTAGCGAGGGGTCAGCCCCAGCATTTT. Translated, it gives CASSLARGQPQHF. The chain couples TRBV12-3 or TRBV12-4 to TRBJ1-5; possibly TRBD1 for D (5 bases). Trimming cost V 0 bases and J 6 bases, with 6 bases left between them. The CDR3 is made up of 13 amino acids.

CDR3 in amino acids: CSARVTGDNSPLHF. In DNA, the CDR3 is TGCAGTGCTAGAGTGACAGGGGATAATTCACCCCTCCACTTT. The rearrangement joins TRBV20-1 to TRBJ1-6; 8 nucleotides align to TRBD1. This CDR3 region has 14 residues. V trimming: 1 base; J trimming: 5 bases; junction bases outside the gene matches: 1. Per germline, CDR1 DFQATT and CDR2 SNEGSKA (reference sequence).

This clonotype was counted only a few times. The chain recombines TRBV14 with TRBJ2-1, with D perhaps TRBD2 (5 bases). Germline-derived CDR1 and CDR2 are SGHDN and FVKESK. The V end was cut by 0 bases, the J end by 0 bases, with 9 bases between. CDR3 length: 16 residues. This CDR3 reads CASSQDLGSSYNEQFF. Here the CDR3 DNA reads TGTGCCAGCAGCCAAGATTTGGGGAGCTCCTACAATGAGCAGTTCTTC.

This clonotype was recorded at least ten times. The V gene is TRBV29-1, the J gene TRBJ1-4; D is uncertain. V lost 0 bases, J lost 8 bases, and 7 bases lay in between. The CDR3 runs 12 residues. Germline CDR1 reads SQVTM; CDR2 reads ANQGSEA. The CDR3 DNA reads as TGCAGCGTTGAAGAGGTGGGAGAAAAACTGTTTTTT. It codes for CSVEEVGEKLFF.

This clonotype was recorded at least ten times. The chain recombines TRBV24-1 with TRBJ1-1; D might be TRBD1 (6 bases). The germline V and J ends were trimmed by 4 bases and 0 bases, with 8 bases remaining between them. CDR3 size: 14 residues. Germline CDR1 and CDR2: KGHDR and SFDVKD. CDR3 sequence reads: CATSETGMNTEAFF. DNA for the CDR3: TGTGCCACCAGTGAAACAGGGATGAACACTGAAGCTTTCTTT.